Listed here are 23 T cell receptor beta chains from one sample, sequenced in a study of T cell responses to AZD1222 COVID-19 vaccine. Here immunoSEQ multiplex PCR was the method, and the copy in TCRdb shows in-frame clones only, minus some. Found here are 100,000 to 120,000 clones, about 88% of them singletons; the top ten hold roughly 1.5%. This sample comprised peripheral blood, obtained on day 0 of AZD1222 vaccination. These receptors originate from an adult in good health.

The V call is TRBV3-1 (or the pseudogene TRBV3-2), the J call TRBJ1-1, with D unclear. The CDR3 is made up of 15 amino acids. V was cut by 1 base and J by 0 bases, with 9 bases left in between. Germline V gene data show CDR1 as LGHDT and CDR2 as YNNKEL (reference sequence). CDR3 DNA sequence: TGTGCCAGCAGCCAAGGGGTGGGGATGAACACTGAAGCTTTCTTT. Protein product: CASSQGVGMNTEAFF.

The chain couples TRBV15 to TRBJ1-5; 7 nucleotides align to TRBD1. Germline CDR1 and CDR2: LNHNV and YYDKDF (reference sequence). The CDR3 is made up of 15 amino acids. J gave up 3 bases and V 2 bases, and 4 bases lay outside the gene matches. The CDR3 reads CATSRQGVVNQPQHF. The CDR3 DNA sequence: TGTGCCACCAGCAGACAGGGGGTGGTCAATCAGCCCCAGCATTTT.

The V call is TRBV7-9, the J call TRBJ2-2; 9 nucleotides match TRBD1. Germline CDR1 SEHNR, CDR2 FQNEAQ (reference sequence). The CDR3 totals 17 residues. Losses at the gene ends were 3 bases for V and 3 bases for J; bases not matched to a gene: 8. The CDR3 region is CASSFRGQGGYTGELFF. The CDR3 DNA sequence: TGTGCCAGCAGCTTCCGGGGACAGGGAGGGTACACCGGGGAGCTGTTTTTT. Combining the CDR3 with reference TRBV7-9 and TRBJ2-2 gives the whole variable domain DTGVSQNPRHKITKRGQNVTFRCDPISEHNRLYWYRQTLGQGPEFLTYFQNEAQLEKSRLLSDRFSAERPKGSFSTLEIQRTEQGDSAMYLCASSFRGQGGYTGELFFGEGSRLTVL.

CDR3 nucleotides: TGTGCCAGTAGCCGTCGACAGGGGGCGTCGTACGAGCAGTACTTC. It encodes CASSRRQGASYEQYF. The chain links TRBV19 to TRBJ2-7; 10 positions agree with TRBD1. J lost 4 bases, V lost 6 bases, and 9 bases had no gene match. The CDR3 is 15 residues long. Germline lookup yields CDR1 LNHDA and CDR2 SQIVND (reference sequence).

The chain has TRBV4-2 and TRBJ1-1; 9 bases align to TRBD1. Germline V gene data show CDR1 as LGHNA and CDR2 as YNFKEQ. CDR3 length equals 15 residues. After removal of 1 base from V and 4 bases from J, the junction contained 4 bases not matched to a gene. The CDR3 sequence is CASSQVTGGGTEAFF. DNA for the CDR3: TGTGCCAGCAGCCAAGTAACAGGGGGCGGCACTGAAGCTTTCTTT.

The V and J genes are TRBV5-1 and TRBJ1-6; D is uncertain. The CDR3 runs to 15 residues. Germline V gives CDR1 SGHRS, CDR2 YFSETQ. Trimming cost V 4 bases and J 8 bases, with 16 bases left between them. The CDR3 reads CASSRRQLEHSPLHF. CDR3 nucleotide sequence: TGCGCCAGCAGCCGGAGACAACTCGAGCATTCACCCCTCCACTTT.

The chain couples TRBV7-9 to TRBJ1-2, with 8 bases identical to TRBD1. Germline V lookup: CDR1 SEHNR, CDR2 FQNEAQ (reference sequence). V trimming: 5 bases; J trimming: 4 bases; junction bases outside the gene matches: 9. This CDR3 spans 15 amino acids. In DNA form, the CDR3 reads TGTGCCAGCAGCCCGGGACAGGCGATACTCTATGGCTACACCTTC. Its protein is CASSPGQAILYGYTF.

This rearrangement joins TRBV7-2 to TRBJ2-3; 9 bases line up with TRBD2. This CDR3 has 14 residues. Germline-derived CDR1 and CDR2 are SGHTA and FQGNSA. The V gene end was trimmed by 5 bases and the J gene end by 5 bases; junction bases not matched to a gene: 5. The CDR3 protein is CASSNLAGLDTQYF. CDR3 DNA: TGTGCCAGCAGCAACCTAGCGGGATTAGATACGCAGTATTTT. The variable domain in full, completed from reference TRBV7-2 and TRBJ2-3, reads GAGVSQSPSNKVTEKGKDVELRCDPISGHTALYWYRQSLGQGLEFLIYFQGNSAPDKSGLPSDRFSAERTGGSVSTLTIQRTQQEDSAVYLCASSNLAGLDTQYFGPGTRLTVL.

The CDR3 DNA is TGTGCCAGCTCACCATGGACAGGGATCTCCTACGAGCAGTACTTC. It translates to CASSPWTGISYEQYF. This chain connects TRBV18 to TRBJ2-7; 8 nucleotides match TRBD1. CDR1 and CDR2 from the germline V gene are KGHSH and LQKENI. Losses at the gene ends were 2 bases for V and 0 bases for J; bases not matched to a gene: 3. This CDR3 comprises 15 residues.

The V call is TRBV5-1, the J call TRBJ2-5; D unresolved. Germline V CDR1 and CDR2: SGHRS, YFSETQ. This CDR3 is 13 amino acids long. Trimming removed 0 bases at V and 8 bases at J, with 11 bases between. In nucleotides, the CDR3 is TGCGCCAGCAGCTTGGAGGCGAAAAGTACCCAGTACTTC. It translates to CASSLEAKSTQYF.

The CDR3 region is CASSEVSGGGNQPQHF. As DNA, the CDR3 is TGTGCCAGCAGTGAAGTTTCGGGAGGAGGCAATCAGCCCCAGCATTTT. This sequence joins TRBV2 and TRBJ1-5; D is uncertain. The CDR3 spans 16 residues. V was trimmed by 1 base and J by 2 bases, leaving 12 bases between them. Germline V gives CDR1 SNHLY, CDR2 FYNNEI.

V is TRBV9 and J is TRBJ2-5; D not resolved. The germline V gene encodes CDR1 SGDLS and CDR2 YYNGEE. CDR3 length: 13 residues. The V and J ends lost 4 bases and 0 bases respectively, with 7 bases between them. The CDR3 sequence is CASSPPYQETQYF. The DNA of the CDR3 is TGTGCCAGCAGCCCCCCTTACCAAGAGACCCAGTACTTC. Variable domain in full (rest from reference TRBV9 and TRBJ2-5): DSGVTQTPKHLITATGQRVTLRCSPRSGDLSVYWYQQSLDQGLQFLIQYYNGEERAKGNILERFSAQQFPDLHSELNLSSLELGDSALYFCASSPPYQETQYFGPGTRLLVL.

The chain couples TRBV7-9 to TRBJ1-4; D remains ambiguous. The CDR3 is 15 amino acids. V dropped 3 bases and J dropped 1 base, with 9 bases sitting between them. The germline gives CDR1 SEHNR, CDR2 FQNEAQ (reference sequence). The CDR3 sequence: CASSLTGITNEKLFF. In DNA form, the CDR3 reads TGTGCCAGCAGCTTGACGGGAATAACTAATGAAAAACTGTTTTTT.

The chain uses TRBV11-3 and TRBJ2-7, with 7 positions matching TRBD2. The CDR3 has 14 residues. After removal of 5 bases from V and 2 bases from J, the junction contained 6 bases not matched to a gene. CDR1 is SGHNT and CDR2 is YENEEA in the germline V gene. CDR3 region: CASSQGGGAYEQYF. The DNA of the CDR3 is TGTGCCAGCAGCCAAGGTGGGGGGGCCTACGAGCAGTACTTC.

The chain employs TRBV7-6 and TRBJ2-1; a possible D gene is TRBD2 (8 bases). This CDR3 has 17 amino acids. The germline V gene encodes CDR1 SGHVS and CDR2 FNYEAQ. The V end lost 4 bases, the J end lost 0 bases, and 16 bases lay between the germline ends. For the CDR3, the DNA is TGTGCCAGCAGCTCGGGGGGGGGACAGAACTCCTACAATGAGCAGTTCTTC. It translates to CASSSGGGQNSYNEQFF.

With respect to this clone: An end of the junction differs from the germline gene, which may be a read error. This chain connects TRBV6-5 to TRBJ1-2; D might be TRBD1 (5 bases). Germline V gene lookup returns CDR1 MNHEY and CDR2 SVGAGI. The CDR3 extends over 15 amino acids. The CDR3 is CASRGLGGLETRSVF. CDR3 nucleotides: TGTGCCAGCAGAGGACTGGGGGGACTAGAGACCCGAAGTGTTTTC.

The chain carries TRBV27 and TRBJ2-7, with TRBD2 as a possible D gene (5 bases). CDR1 is MNHEY and CDR2 is SMNVEV in the germline V gene (reference sequence). V lost 3 bases, J lost 3 bases, and 12 bases lay in between. The CDR3 spans 14 residues. The CDR3: CASSFSFGDYEQYF. The CDR3 coding sequence is TGTGCCAGCAGTTTCAGTTTCGGGGACTACGAGCAGTACTTC.

The chain employs TRBV15 and TRBJ2-7, with 9 bases fitting TRBD1. The V segment lost 8 bases and the J segment 4 bases; nucleotides outside the gene matches: 9. The CDR3 consists of 14 residues. CDR1 and CDR2 from the germline V gene are LNHNV and YYDKDF (reference sequence). The CDR3 DNA is TGTGCCACCTCTTCCAAGACAGGGGGATACGAGCAGTACTTC. It yields the protein CATSSKTGGYEQYF.

The chain joins TRBV2 to TRBJ1-1; D is ambiguous. Germline loops: CDR1 SNHLY, CDR2 FYNNEI. The CDR3 length is 12 residues. The V end lost 7 bases, the J end lost 3 bases, and 9 bases lay between the germline ends. The CDR3 region is CASNDDDTEAFF. In DNA, the CDR3 is TGTGCCAGCAACGACGATGACACTGAAGCTTTCTTT.

Ten or more counts support this clone. The chain carries TRBV16 and TRBJ1-5; 8 bases agree with TRBD1. The CDR3 is 15 residues long. J lost 1 base, V lost 2 bases, and 1 base had no gene match. Germline CDR1 and CDR2: KGHSY and FQNENV. The CDR3 region has the DNA TGTGCCAGCAGCCAAGACAGGGGAAGCAATCAGCCCCAGCATTTT. Its protein product is CASSQDRGSNQPQHF.

V usage is TRBV27 and J usage is TRBJ1-5; no reliable D call. With 6 bases removed from V and 6 bases from J, the gap between germline ends came to 12 bases. In germline, CDR1 is MNHEY, CDR2 SMNVEV (reference sequence). This CDR3 contains 13 residues. This chain's CDR3 is CASSPGFGQPQHF. Written as DNA, the CDR3 is TGTGCCAGCAGCCCAGGATTTGGTCAGCCCCAGCATTTT.

This chain links TRBV4-1 with TRBJ2-7; no firm D call. The germline V gene encodes CDR1 MGHRA and CDR2 YSYEKL. The V gene lost 2 bases and the J gene lost 3 bases, with 8 bases spanning the gap. The CDR3 length is 13 residues. The CDR3: CASSQLLDYEQYF. In DNA, the CDR3 is TGCGCCAGCAGCCAACTCCTAGACTACGAGCAGTACTTC.

The rearrangement joins TRBV5-1 to TRBJ1-2; weak D call: TRBD1 (6 bases). This CDR3 is 14 amino acids long. Germline V gives CDR1 SGHRS, CDR2 YFSETQ. Trimming took off 0 bases at V and 6 bases at J, with 12 bases between the two ends. CDR3 protein: CASSLGQALDGYTF. The CDR3 nucleotides are TGCGCCAGCAGCTTGGGACAGGCTCTAGATGGCTACACCTTC.